This T cell receptor beta chain comes out of a study of shared clonotypes between healthy human individuals. Study-level information: Per donor, three plates held CD4 naive cells, three held CD4 memory, two held CD8 naive and one held CD8 memory.

Several immunoSEQ 96-well plates shared each subset's DNA, each plate a replicate. The method was immunoSEQ multiplex PCR; TCRdb's version includes in-frame clones alone and lacks a portion of them. This table has 550,000 to 750,000 clones, roughly 95% appearing once. In the case of this clone: The target antigen is unknown.

Naive CD8 cells were CD45RO-negative, positively selected for CCR7, excluding terminally differentiated effector memory CD45RA+ cells. The germline V gene has CDR1 MDHEN and CDR2 SYDVKM. This CDR3 spans 13 amino acids. Trimming cost V 2 bases and J 10 bases, with 15 bases left between them. General study findings and limits: It was observed that roughly 5% of naive CD4 clonotypes were shared across a few donors. The represented genetic and exposure-history diversity was limited by the small number of donors.

The chain has TRBV28 and TRBJ2-7; the D gene could be TRBD1 or TRBD2 (5 bases each). This sequence originates from a woman aged 30 to 39 in good health. Sequences were obtained from naive CD8+ T cells sorted from blood. The CDR3 DNA reads as TGTGCCAGCAGTTTAACGGGGCAGGCGGTTCAGTACTTC. This translates into CASSLTGQAVQYF. The complete variable domain, with remaining parts taken from reference TRBV28 and TRBJ2-7, reads DVKVTQSSRYLVKRTGEKVFLECVQDMDHENMFWYRQDPGLGLRLIYFSYDVKMKEKGDIPEGYSVSREKKERFSLILESASTNQTSMYLCASSLTGQAVQYFGPGTRLTVT.